The 8 T cell receptor beta chains given below trace back to one sample, sequenced in a study of Graves' ophthalmopathy and Graves' hyperthyroidism. Using RNA transcripts, the TCR beta CDR3 regions were amplified. HTBI primers were used in a first-round RT-PCR, which preceded a second-round multiplex PCR. TCRdb ran MiXCR on the multiplex PCR reads and lists one entry per CDR3 protein. The data hold around 470,000 distinct CDR3 sequences, with around an eighth observed a single time. Source material: blood. The receptors stem from a woman aged 25-40 years with Graves' ophthalmopathy.

The table lists this clonotype with a few counts. The DNA of the CDR3 is TGTGCCAGCAGCCCCGATTATAGGGACAGTAGAGAGCAGTACTTC. Translated: CASSPDYRDSREQYF. The J gene is TRBJ2-7, the V gene TRBV3-1; TRBD1 agrees at 7 bases. The trim removed 4 bases at V and 7 bases at J, leaving 13 bases unmatched. CDR1 is LGHDT and CDR2 is YNNKEL in the germline V gene (reference sequence). The CDR3 extends over 15 amino acids.

This clonotype was counted ten times or more. This chain links TRBV7-9 with TRBJ2-2; D call uncertain. V was shortened by 1 base and J by 2 bases, with 5 bases between the two germline ends. The CDR3 runs to 14 residues. Germline CDR1 is SEHNR and CDR2 is FQNEAQ (reference sequence). CDR3 amino acids: CASSLVDNTGELFF. The CDR3 bases are TGTGCCAGCAGCTTAGTTGACAACACCGGGGAGCTGTTTTTT.

The rearrangement uses TRBV11-2 and TRBJ1-4, with 7 bases fitting TRBD1. The CDR3 totals 15 residues. Germline loops: CDR1 SGHAT, CDR2 FQNNGV. Trimming took 6 bases from V and 7 from J; bases not matched to a gene: 11. This CDR3 is CASSIYRGFGEKLFF. CDR3 in DNA: TGTGCCAGCAGTATCTACAGGGGTTTCGGTGAAAAACTGTTTTTT.

In this sample, this clonotype turned up many times. The chain recombines TRBV2 with TRBJ1-2; tentatively, D is TRBD1 (6 bases). The CDR3 spans 12 residues. The V gene lost 11 bases and the J gene lost 6 bases, with 16 bases spanning the gap. CDR1 is SNHLY, CDR2 FYNNEI, per germline. The CDR3 DNA is TGTGCCGGCCAGGGGCAAAGGAATGGCTACACCTTC. Translated, it gives CAGQGQRNGYTF.

V gene TRBV12-3 or TRBV12-4 combines with J gene TRBJ2-2, with a possible D match to TRBD2 (5 bases). The V and J ends lost 7 bases and 5 bases respectively, with 26 bases between them. The CDR3 length is 18 residues. The CDR3 coding sequence is TGTGCCAGCACCGAAAGCCGGGGAATGATAGGTGGGACCGGGGAGCTGTTTTTT. It encodes CASTESRGMIGGTGELFF.

At least ten counts were recorded for this clonotype. The rearrangement links TRBV20-1 to TRBJ2-7; 8 nucleotides agree with TRBD1. CDR3 length: 13 amino acids. J gave up 2 bases and V 6 bases, and 6 bases lay outside the gene matches. Per germline, CDR1 DFQATT and CDR2 SNEGSKA (reference sequence). The CDR3, as DNA: TGCAGTGCCCTAAGGACAGGGCCCTACGAGCAGTACTTC. Translated: CSALRTGPYEQYF.

The chain is built from TRBV5-6 and TRBJ2-5; D gene ambiguous. CDR3 size: 12 residues. Deletions cut 3 bases from V and 5 bases from J, with 8 bases between. The germline V gene encodes CDR1 SGHDT and CDR2 YYEEEE. The CDR3 region has the DNA TGTGCCAGCAGCTATCTAACGGAGACCCAGTACTTC. The encoded protein is CASSYLTETQYF.

There are many counts of this clonotype. The chain recombines TRBV24-1 with TRBJ1-2; D might be TRBD1 (6 bases). The CDR3 loop spans 15 amino acids. Germline V gene data show CDR1 as KGHDR and CDR2 as SFDVKD. Deletions cut 9 bases from V and 6 bases from J, with 22 bases between. The DNA for the CDR3 is TGTGCCACCCGGAAGGGGGATGAGGGGACTGATGGCTACACCTTC. It translates to CATRKGDEGTDGYTF.